This T cell receptor beta chain was sequenced in a study of cytomegalovirus exposure and HLA in healthy donors (TCRdb year 2017). About the full investigation: In an earlier analysis of 587 of the donors, 250 to 350 Gb of sequence data and about 110 million unique TCR beta sequences from about 180 million T cells were reported. The study profiled the T cell repertoires of 500 to 800 subjects by immunosequencing and related them to cytomegalovirus serostatus. An earlier analysis of 587 of the donors used high-throughput TCR beta sequencing to judge whether each TCR beta V gene segment behaved as functional or pseudogenic. The study was designed to test whether signatures of past pathogen exposure could be identified by cataloging public T cell receptors. In the later analysis, no new phenotypic data were used to find candidate immune exposures; instead, reliance was placed on TCR beta sequences and their occurrence across donors. Donor age, sex, ethnicity and CMV serostatus were collected together with the repertoire data. Because of strong linkage in the cohort, a few DR-DQ haplotypes were treated as single units for association and clustering. In addition to the first cohort of 650 to 800 subjects, a separate validation cohort of 120 different subjects was used. High-throughput TCR immunosequencing, statistical association of individual TCRs with disease status, and machine learning were combined to predict cytomegalovirus infection status. Both class I and class II loci were covered by HLA typing, at four-digit resolution. Approximately 300 gigabases of sequencing data and approximately 93 million unique TCR sequences were included in an early release covering roughly 600 HLA-typed donors. Among the approximately 420 genotyped donors, approximately 77% belonged to the genetic ancestry cluster associated with self-reported Caucasian donors. Across 300 to 400 genotyped donors of the cohort, an average of roughly 200,000 unique TCR beta nucleotide sequences per donor were sequenced, and 15% to 20% of those sequences were non-productive. The number of donors typed differed by locus, with roughly 629-640 for A, B, C, DRB1 and DQB1, more than 500 for DQA1, approximately 580 for DPA1, and around 430 for DPB1. Every repertoire in the discovery cohort had been generated on one and the same sequencing platform. In a later analysis, previously published TCR beta repertoires from 500 to 750 donors were re-analyzed and high-resolution HLA genotyping was added so that TCR occurrence patterns could be studied. A later genetic analysis used genome-wide SNP genotypes for 398 of the 666 donors, treating that subset as a discovery cohort. Results and caveats for the whole study, not just this receptor: An earlier analysis of several hundred of the donors showed that most TCR beta V segments appeared in productive rearrangements either about 87% or about 30% of the time, which broadly matched IMGT annotations. For the cohort, immune exposure information was limited to CMV serostatus. Because some donors lacked HLA typing at each locus, the association tests relied only on the typed subset. A later analysis found that HLA-associated TCR beta chains were more clonally expanded and had lower generation probabilities than equally common non-associated chains. The classifier was reported to diagnose cytomegalovirus status with high specificity and sensitivity in both the original cohort and the validation cohort. At a false discovery rate of 0.05, a later analysis linked approximately 18,000 TCR beta sequences to specific HLA alleles. According to a later analysis, TCR association rates differed among HLA loci, with DRB1 alleles showing the most associated TCRs and HLA-C alleles showing the fewest. A later analysis found that most CMV-associated TCR beta chains appeared HLA-restricted, with HLA associations seemingly driven largely by CMV exposure. Correlated functional status among segregating V segments might reflect linkage disequilibrium, but an unknown experimental factor could not be ruled out. A cluster of highly shared sequence variants was judged likely to be a technical artifact of the sequencing pipeline. In this cohort, only TCR beta chains were sequenced, and detectable features were limited by the absence of alpha or paired-chain data. Seventeen rarely observed V segments, including chromosome 9 orphons, were excluded from the earlier analysis of approximately 600 of the donors because counts were too low. The study gave a list of under 200 TCR beta chains associated with cytomegalovirus. The authors suggested that the approach could potentially be extended to other disease states and immunological phenotypes. A further reported finding was that TCR beta sequences accurately predicted the HLA-A and HLA-B alleles for most subjects in the first cohort. Presence/absence analyses assumed roughly uniform sequencing depth across donors, an assumption that may not hold. According to a later genetic analysis, donors in an Asian-associated ancestry cluster had fewer N-insertions in productive TCRs than the approximately 670-donor mean. V-gene and J-gene trimming of TCR beta chains was associated with a missense DCLRE1C variant in a later genetic analysis, and the association was replicated in an independent cohort. Some IMGT-functional V segments, including TRBV6-2 and TRBV6-3, could not be distinguished by the 87-base-pair reads and were therefore excluded. Strong co-occurrence of HLA alleles, especially DR and DQ, made assigning TCR associations to individual alleles difficult. A later analysis reported that several top co-occurrence clusters appeared linked to parvovirus B19, influenza, CMV and Epstein-Barr virus. Across donors, most TCR sequences were observed very rarely, whereas some public TCRs were present in many individuals. A few of the identified cytomegalovirus-associated TCR beta chains were confirmed in vitro to be specific for cytomegalovirus antigens.

The V end gives up 4 bases and the J end 4 bases, leaving 8 bases in the junction not matched to a gene. Including the terminal cysteine and phenylalanine, the CDR3 comprises 15 residues. Of the read, only the CDR3 DNA is kept; its 45 bases are in frame from base 1. CDR1 is given as LGHNT and CDR2 as FRNRAP, both from the germline V gene. This clone was counted once. Its antigen is not yet known. No clone much larger than this one lies a single base away; base qualities are absent. The cohort comprised hundreds of healthy bone marrow donors. At the time of sampling, every cohort member was nominally healthy, though immune exposures that went unrecorded were likely present. The donor tested CMV seronegative and was one of the 352 seronegative cohort members. Each donor provided a peripheral blood sample, and peripheral blood mononuclear cells were used for TCR beta sequencing. Genomic DNA was extracted from the blood cell samples with the Qiagen DNeasy Blood Extraction Kit.

The library was generated by the immunoSEQ multiplex PCR assay. The multiplex PCR relied on a mix of 60 forward primers for TCR Vbeta segments and 13 reverse primers for TCR Jbeta segments. The CDR3 region of rearranged TCR beta genes was amplified from genomic DNA with a multiplex PCR assay. The Illumina HiSeq System was used to sequence the amplified TCR beta libraries as 87-base-pair reads. The study's own analysis went as follows. Across the roughly 700 repertoires, a later analysis counted tens of millions of unique TCR beta chains, 9.5 million to 12 million of which were shared by at least two donors. Raw reads were error-corrected and collapsed into unique sequences by a nearest-neighbor algorithm in which closely related sequences were merged to remove PCR and sequencing errors. Alignment of CDR3 sequences to IMGT reference sequences was used to assign V, D and J gene segments. For a sequence to be retained, a match of at least six nucleotides was required to both a V gene segment and a J gene segment. A rearrangement counted as productive if the CDR3 had no stop codons and remained in frame with V and J, and every other rearrangement counted as non-productive. CDR3 was defined according to IMGT convention as the region running from the second conserved V-encoded cysteine to the conserved J-encoded phenylalanine. The earlier analysis of about 500 of the donors excluded sequences that lacked an unambiguous match to a single V gene segment. In an earlier analysis of approximately 550 of the donors, V segments were called functional above 56.7% productive rearrangements and were called segregating when the between-donor standard deviation exceeded 5%. A statistical classification framework was built to diagnose cytomegalovirus status from the catalog of TCR beta chain sequences. In a later analysis, TCR nucleotide sequences were compared against IMGT/GENE-DB human TR gene sequences so that V and J genes could be assigned. In a later analysis, CDR3 sequences and most-parsimonious VDJ recombination scenarios were assigned using the TCRdist pipeline. In a later analysis, each TCR beta chain was defined by its CDR3 amino acid sequence together with its V-gene family, and reads lacking a unique V-gene family were excluded. To address suspected cross-contamination and a sequencing artifact, a later analysis removed 592 highly shared, low-generation-probability nucleotide sequences. For each public chain, a later analysis derived a clonal expansion index from normalized ranks of inferred template counts within each repertoire. A later analysis computed generation probabilities with a VDJ recombination model fitted to out-of-frame rearrangements, and checked the results against IGoR. In a later analysis, hypergeometric tests were used to score TCR-TCR, TCR-HLA and TCR-CMV co-occurrence, with a repertoire-size bias correction applied to TCR pairs. False discovery rates were estimated in a later analysis by permuting HLA or CMV assignments 20 times. In a later analysis, co-occurring TCRs were grouped with DBSCAN, and TCRdist sequence similarity was added when clustering was performed within HLA-allele-positive subsets. For co-occurrence clustering, repertoires with fewer than 30,000 or more than 120,000 public chains were excluded, along with about five repertoires with anomalous nucleotide sharing. Held by TCRdb, this immuneACCESS table contains in-frame sequences only and omits some clones. Under half of the omission traces to an unresolved V gene where checked; the cause of the rest is unknown. V and J calls plus clone size are reproduced from that table; the DNA served to infer D and trimming. Counted in this sample were tens of thousands of clones; 79% of them appeared once. 2.5% to 3.5% of the sample rests with the top ten.

The specimen was PBMCs. The chain is made from TRBV12-5 and TRBJ2-3; 7 nucleotides in the junction match TRBD1. The sequence was obtained from a man between 25 and 39 years old in good health and CMV-seronegative. The DNA reads TGTGCTAGTGGTTCCCCGGGACAGAAATCAGATACGCAGTATTTT. Its translation reads: CASGSPGQKSDTQYF.